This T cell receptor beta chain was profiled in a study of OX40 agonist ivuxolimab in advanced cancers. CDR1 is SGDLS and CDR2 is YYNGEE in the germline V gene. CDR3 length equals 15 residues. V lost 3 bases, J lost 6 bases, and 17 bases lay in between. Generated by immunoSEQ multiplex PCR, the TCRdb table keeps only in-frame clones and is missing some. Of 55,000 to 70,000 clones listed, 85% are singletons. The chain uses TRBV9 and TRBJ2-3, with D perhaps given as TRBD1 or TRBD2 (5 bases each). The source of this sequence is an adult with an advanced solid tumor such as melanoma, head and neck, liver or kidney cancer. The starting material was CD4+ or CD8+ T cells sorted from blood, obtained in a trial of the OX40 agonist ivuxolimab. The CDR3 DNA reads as TGTGCCAGCAGCGCGGGGACCACATTTAGGGATACGCAGTATTTT. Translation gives CASSAGTTFRDTQYF.